The 27 T cell receptor beta chains reported below all come from one sample, sequenced in a study of blood T cell repertoires in COVID-19 (TCRdb year 2020). The library came from the immunoSEQ multiplex PCR assay. TCRdb holds this immuneACCESS table with in-frame rearrangements only. Some clones are missing; in checked studies, unresolved V genes explain under half, and the rest has no known cause. This sample has roughly 500,000 clones in its table, and about 88% of those were observed once. The ten top clones hold about 0.91% of the sample. The sequencing input was peripheral blood. Receptor source: a man aged 18 to 30 with COVID-19, enrolled during active disease.

Only one count was recorded for this clone. V is TRBV19 and J is TRBJ2-7, with 8 bases matching TRBD1. In germline, CDR1 is LNHDA, CDR2 SQIVND (reference sequence). J lost 0 bases, V lost 5 bases, and 3 bases had no gene match. The CDR3 is 14 amino acids. The CDR3 DNA follows: TGTGCCAGTAGTCGGGACAGGAGCTCCTACGAGCAGTACTTC. Translated: CASSRDRSSYEQYF.

V gene TRBV7-9 combines with J gene TRBJ2-7; 9 nucleotides line up with TRBD1. The CDR3 has 14 amino acids. CDR1 is SEHNR and CDR2 is FQNEAQ in the germline V gene (reference sequence). Trimming removed 8 bases from V and 3 bases from J; junction bases left unmatched: 8. CDR3 loop: CASDPGQGFYEQYF. For the CDR3, the DNA is TGTGCCAGCGACCCGGGACAGGGATTCTACGAGCAGTACTTC.

The rearrangement uses TRBV19 and TRBJ2-7; weak D call: TRBD2 (5 bases). V dropped 0 bases and J dropped 1 base, with 10 bases sitting between them. The germline V gene has CDR1 LNHDA and CDR2 SQIVND (reference sequence). CDR3 length equals 15 residues. CDR3 region: CASSIEVRGSYEQYF. Written as DNA, the CDR3 is TGTGCCAGTAGTATAGAGGTTCGAGGGTCCTACGAGCAGTACTTC.

This chain joins TRBV19 and TRBJ1-5; tentatively, D is TRBD1 (5 bases). Per germline, CDR1 LNHDA and CDR2 SQIVND (reference sequence). Trimming cost V 3 bases and J 1 base, with 10 bases left between them. The CDR3 length is 15 residues. DNA of the CDR3: TGTGCCAGTAGTATTTACGGGGGAAGCAATCAGCCCCAGCATTTT. It is translated as CASSIYGGSNQPQHF. Full variable domain (outside the CDR3, taken from reference TRBV19 and TRBJ1-5): DGGITQSPKYLFRKEGQNVTLSCEQNLNHDAMYWYRQDPGQGLRLIYYSQIVNDFQKGDIAEGYSVSREKKESFPLTVTSAQKNPTAFYLCASSIYGGSNQPQHFGDGTRLSIL.

The gene calls are TRBV2 and TRBJ2-7, with D perhaps TRBD1 (6 bases). The CDR3 runs to 18 residues. Germline values: CDR1 SNHLY, CDR2 FYNNEI. V lost 3 bases and J lost 1, with 22 bases in between. The CDR3 DNA is TGTGCCAGCAGTGAGGGCTACCAAGGACAGTTTCGGTCCTACGAGCAGTACTTC. Residues: CASSEGYQGQFRSYEQYF.

The chain combines TRBV10-3 with TRBJ2-5, with 7 bases that match TRBD2. The CDR3 runs to 14 residues. The germline V gene has CDR1 ENHRY and CDR2 SYGVKD. With 10 bases clipped from V and 5 bases from J, the junction kept 13 bases outside the gene matches. The CDR3 loop is CATSGGLARETQYF. The CDR3 nucleotides read TGTGCCACCTCGGGGGGACTGGCGAGGGAGACCCAGTACTTC.

The V gene is TRBV15, the J gene TRBJ1-2; TRBD1 is a possible D gene (5 bases). In germline, CDR1 is LNHNV, CDR2 YYDKDF (reference sequence). CDR3 size: 13 residues. Trimming shortened V by 1 base and J by 8 bases, and 11 bases separated the two germline ends. This chain's CDR3 is CATSRGQRYGYTF. The CDR3 bases are TGTGCCACCAGCAGAGGACAGCGATACGGCTACACCTTC.

This chain connects TRBV6-5 to TRBJ1-1; D gene ambiguous. Germline loops: CDR1 MNHEY, CDR2 SVGAGI. Deletions cut 6 bases from V and 1 base from J, with 12 bases between. The CDR3 is made up of 14 amino acids. Here the CDR3 DNA reads TGTGCCAGCAGCAGACTCAATGGGAACACTGAAGCTTTCTTT. It is translated as CASSRLNGNTEAFF.

Notes on this clone: The same CDR3 is also encoded by other DNA sequences in this sample. The genes are TRBV30 and TRBJ1-3; D is undetermined. Trimming cost V 2 bases and J 4 bases, with 6 bases left between them. Germline assignment: CDR1 GTSNPN and CDR2 SVGIG (reference sequence). The CDR3 sequence is 12 residues long. CDR3 in amino acids: CAWSSSGNTIYF. DNA of the CDR3: TGTGCCTGGAGTAGCTCCGGAAACACCATATATTTT.

Comments on this clone: The sample contains more than one DNA sequence encoding this CDR3. The chain joins TRBV4-1 to TRBJ2-7; a possible D gene is TRBD1 (6 bases). CDR3 size: 15 residues. Germline V gene sequence: CDR1 MGHRA, CDR2 YSYEKL. Between the trimmed V and J ends, which lost 1 base and 0 bases, there was a span of 10 bases. The CDR3 is CASSQASGASYEQYF. As DNA, the CDR3 is TGCGCCAGCAGCCAAGCGTCAGGGGCCTCCTACGAGCAGTACTTC.

Only a few counts were recorded for this clone. The gene calls are TRBV7-9 and TRBJ2-3, with TRBD2 as a possible D gene (6 bases). The CDR3 runs 14 residues. V was shortened by 5 bases and J by 2 bases, with 11 bases between the two germline ends. CDR1 is SEHNR and CDR2 is FQNEAQ in the germline V gene (reference sequence). CDR3 in DNA: TGTGCCAGCAGCGCCCCGGGAGTCACAGATACGCAGTATTTT. Translating gives CASSAPGVTDTQYF.

The J gene is TRBJ2-3, the V gene TRBV3-1 (or the pseudogene TRBV3-2); 9 bases match TRBD2. Germline V CDR1 and CDR2: LGHDT, YNNKEL (reference sequence). The CDR3 length is 17 residues. Germline trimming cut 0 bases from V and 8 bases from J; bases unmatched to any gene: 12. CDR3 residues: CASSQDLGGGAAGTQYF. The CDR3 DNA reads TGTGCCAGCAGCCAAGATCTCGGCGGGGGGGCTGCGGGTACGCAGTATTTT.

V gene TRBV6-5 combines with J gene TRBJ2-1, with a tentative D call TRBD2 (6 bases). The CDR3 covers 15 residues. V gave up 6 bases and J gave up 5 bases, with 17 bases separating them. Germline CDR1 is MNHEY and CDR2 is SVGAGI. CDR3 protein: CASRAAGTRNNEQFF. As DNA, the CDR3 is TGTGCCAGCAGGGCCGCGGGGACGAGGAACAATGAGCAGTTCTTC.

The chain has TRBV9 and TRBJ2-5; D possibly corresponds to TRBD2 (6 bases). CDR1 and CDR2 (germline): SGDLS, YYNGEE. V was shortened by 4 bases and J by 2 bases, with 12 bases between the two germline ends. CDR3 size: 14 residues. Here the CDR3 reads CASSPRGRQETQYF. CDR3 nucleotides: TGTGCCAGCAGCCCCCGGGGGAGGCAAGAGACCCAGTACTTC. Full variable domain (outside the CDR3, taken from reference TRBV9 and TRBJ2-5): DSGVTQTPKHLITATGQRVTLRCSPRSGDLSVYWYQQSLDQGLQFLIQYYNGEERAKGNILERFSAQQFPDLHSELNLSSLELGDSALYFCASSPRGRQETQYFGPGTRLLVL.

The chain links TRBV9 to TRBJ2-1; 8 bases are shared with TRBD2. This CDR3 is 15 amino acids long. V lost 4 bases and J lost 7; bases outside the gene matches: 10. CDR1 is SGDLS and CDR2 is YYNGEE in the germline V gene. CDR3 loop: CASSPQSGSGNEQFF. CDR3 bases: TGTGCCAGCAGCCCCCAGAGCGGGAGTGGAAATGAGCAGTTCTTC.

The rearrangement joins TRBV6-6 to TRBJ1-5; TRBD1 aligns across 9 bases. The CDR3 totals 15 residues. Germline V gene data show CDR1 as MNHNY and CDR2 as SVGAGI (reference sequence). V was clipped by 7 bases and J by 5 bases; unmatched bases: 9. CDR3 sequence reads: CASTKQGARDQPQHF. The CDR3 DNA reads TGTGCCAGCACCAAACAGGGGGCCAGGGATCAGCCCCAGCATTTT.

The V gene is TRBV24-1, the J gene TRBJ2-2; 7 positions agree with TRBD2. The CDR3 is 13 residues long. The germline V gene encodes CDR1 KGHDR and CDR2 SFDVKD. V lost 7 bases to trimming and J lost 4 bases; unmatched junction nucleotides: 2. The CDR3 nucleotides read TGTGCCACCAGGACTAGCCCCACCGGGGAGCTGTTTTTT. Its translation: CATRTSPTGELFF.

This chain uses TRBV7-2 with TRBJ2-7, with D perhaps TRBD1 (6 bases). Germline CDR1 and CDR2: SGHTA and FQGNSA. With 5 bases removed from V and 2 bases from J, the gap between germline ends came to 10 bases. The CDR3 contains 13 residues. The CDR3: CASSIGTTYEQYF. CDR3 DNA sequence: TGTGCCAGCAGCATCGGGACAACCTACGAGCAGTACTTC. Using reference TRBV7-2 and TRBJ2-7 for the parts outside the CDR3, the full variable domain is GAGVSQSPSNKVTEKGKDVELRCDPISGHTALYWYRQSLGQGLEFLIYFQGNSAPDKSGLPSDRFSAERTGGSVSTLTIQRTQQEDSAVYLCASSIGTTYEQYFGPGTRLTVT.

This chain uses TRBV24-1 with TRBJ2-5, with 11 bases lining up with TRBD2. The CDR3 consists of 15 residues. Per the germline V gene, CDR1 is KGHDR and CDR2 is SFDVKD. Losses at the gene ends were 6 bases for V and 2 bases for J; bases not matched to a gene: 4. In nucleotides, the CDR3 is TGTGCCACCAGTTGGACTAGCGGGCGACAAGAGACCCAGTACTTC. Translation gives CATSWTSGRQETQYF.

The J gene is TRBJ1-4, the V gene TRBV5-1, with 8 bases matching TRBD1. Per the germline V gene, CDR1 is SGHRS and CDR2 is YFSETQ. The CDR3 extends over 14 amino acids. V dropped 2 bases and J dropped 7; count of bases not matched to a gene: 4. The CDR3 protein is CASSFQGALEKLFF. CDR3 sequence (DNA): TGCGCCAGCAGCTTTCAGGGGGCGCTTGAAAAACTGTTTTTT.

V and J are TRBV4-2 and TRBJ1-2; 11 bases map to TRBD1. CDR3 length: 16 amino acids. CDR1 and CDR2 from the germline V gene are LGHNA and YNFKEQ. With 0 bases clipped from V and 8 bases from J, the junction kept 8 bases outside the gene matches. CDR3 DNA sequence: TGTGCCAGCAGCCAAGAGGGATCGGGACAGGGGGGAGGCTACACCTTC. It translates to CASSQEGSGQGGGYTF.

The chain couples TRBV12-5 to TRBJ2-3; D is undetermined. Germline CDR1 reads LGHNT; CDR2 reads FRNRAP. This CDR3 has 13 amino acids. V was pared by 6 bases and J by 4 bases, with 11 bases between. The CDR3 DNA reads TGTGCTAGTGGATCTGACCGGGCAGATACGCAGTATTTT. Residues: CASGSDRADTQYF. Full variable domain (outside the CDR3, taken from reference TRBV12-5 and TRBJ2-3): DARVTQTPRHKVTEMGQEVTMRCQPILGHNTVFWYRQTMMQGLELLAYFRNRAPLDDSGMPKDRFSAEMPDATLATLKIQPSEPRDSAVYFCASGSDRADTQYFGPGTRLTVL.

The gene calls are TRBV5-1 and TRBJ2-5, with D possibly being TRBD2 (6 bases). The CDR3 totals 18 residues. The germline V gene encodes CDR1 SGHRS and CDR2 YFSETQ. Trimming took off 1 base at V and 0 bases at J, with 19 bases between the two ends. CDR3 bases: TGCGCCAGCAGCTTGCGGCGGGACCTCATCGGAGACCAAGAGACCCAGTACTTC. The encoded protein is CASSLRRDLIGDQETQYF.

V and J are TRBV30 and TRBJ2-1; D is unresolved. This CDR3 region has 15 residues. Germline assignment: CDR1 GTSNPN and CDR2 SVGIG (reference sequence). Trimming stripped 0 bases from V and 4 bases from J, with 13 bases between. The CDR3 here is CAWSVSSNTYNEQFF. CDR3 bases: TGTGCCTGGAGTGTATCATCGAACACGTACAATGAGCAGTTCTTC.

The J gene is TRBJ2-5, the V gene TRBV24-1; 8 nucleotides agree with TRBD1. The CDR3 loop spans 15 amino acids. The junction had 10 bases not matched to a gene; V was cut back by 4 bases and J by 7 bases. CDR1 and CDR2 (germline): KGHDR, SFDVKD. This chain's CDR3 is CATSEQGQDGGTQYF. DNA for the CDR3: TGTGCCACCAGTGAACAGGGACAGGATGGGGGGACCCAGTACTTC.

The rearrangement joins TRBV5-1 to TRBJ1-2; tentative D call: TRBD1 (6 bases). CDR3 length equals 15 residues. Germline V gene data show CDR1 as SGHRS and CDR2 as YFSETQ. The V and J ends lost 4 bases and 7 bases respectively, with 20 bases between them. The CDR3 reads CASSLGTILNGGYTF. DNA of the CDR3: TGCGCCAGCAGCCTGGGGACAATATTGAATGGTGGCTACACCTTC.

The gene calls are TRBV3-1 (or the pseudogene TRBV3-2) and TRBJ1-1; TRBD1 is a possible D gene (5 bases). Trimming left V 1 base short and J 3 bases short, with 9 bases between. The CDR3 is made up of 14 amino acids. Germline CDR1 reads LGHDT; CDR2 reads YNNKEL (reference sequence). CDR3 region: CASSQVGVDTEAFF. CDR3 DNA: TGTGCCAGCAGCCAAGTAGGGGTAGACACTGAAGCTTTCTTT.